The rows below give T cell receptor beta chains drawn from one sample of a study of beta chain features in type 1 diabetes. Using immunoSEQ multiplex PCR, the repertoire was profiled, and TCRdb retains in-frame clones only, with some absent. The sample lists about 320,000 clones; 14% were seen once. The sample consisted of central memory CD4+ T cells from blood. The receptors were sampled from a man aged 25-45 years in good health. CDR3s include the opening cysteine and the closing phenylalanine or tryptophan. D genes are given only for firm matches. Size is stated for part of the rows, as once, few or many counts, or as a class when the clone is expanded.

j_gene,abundance,d_gene,v_gene,CDR3nt,CDR3aa
TRBJ2-1,few,.,TRBV6-6,TGTGCCAGCATTTCGAGGTCGGGCTCCTACAATGAGCAGTTCTTC,CASISRSGSYNEQFF
TRBJ2-5,.,.,TRBV5-8,TGTGCCAGCACCGTACATGGACAAGAGACCCAGTACTTC,CASTVHGQETQYF
TRBJ2-1,.,.,TRBV30,TGTGCCTGGAGTGCAACCCGCAATGAGCAGTTCTTC,CAWSATRNEQFF
TRBJ1-5,.,.,TRBV19,TGTGCCAGTAGTATCGGGATCGAGGGGCAGCCCCAGCATTTT,CASSIGIEGQPQHF
TRBJ2-1,few,.,TRBV7-9,TGTGCCAGCAGTACATCGAGTAATGAGCAGTTCTTC,CASSTSSNEQFF
TRBJ1-4,few,.,TRBV19,TGTGCCAGTAGTATCGGGGGAGCAACTAATGAAAAACTGTTTTTT,CASSIGGATNEKLFF
TRBJ2-1,.,TRBD2,TRBV11-3,TGTGCCAGCAGCCGACTAGCTTTTGAGCAGTTCTTC,CASSRLAFEQFF
TRBJ2-1,.,.,TRBV13,TGTGCCAGCAGCTTCGACCATGAGCAGTTCTTC,CASSFDHEQFF
TRBJ1-2,few,.,TRBV7-2,TGTGCCAGCAGCTCCGGATATGATGGCTACACCTTC,CASSSGYDGYTF
TRBJ2-5,.,.,TRBV20-1,TGCAGTGCACAAGGGGTTGGGACCCAGTACTTC,CSAQGVGTQYF
TRBJ2-1,few,TRBD2,TRBV23-1,TGCGCCAGCAGTCAATCAGGGACTAGCGGGAGGGCAACCTTCTTCTTCGGCTACAATGAGCAGTTCTTC,CASSQSGTSGRATFFFGYNEQFF
TRBJ1-1,few,.,TRBV2,TGTGCCAGCAGTGTTGAAAGGCAAACTGAAGCTTTCTTT,CASSVERQTEAFF
TRBJ1-2,few,.,TRBV11-2,TGTGCCAGCAGCTTACAGCGTGGGGTCGATGGCTACACCTTC,CASSLQRGVDGYTF
TRBJ1-4,few,.,TRBV5-1,TGCGCCAGCAGCTTGTTGGACGAAAAACTGTTTTTT,CASSLLDEKLFF
TRBJ2-2,.,.,TRBV9,TGTGCCAGCAGCCATGGGACGAACACCGGGGAGCTGTTTTTT,CASSHGTNTGELFF
TRBJ1-4,few,.,TRBV29-1,TGCAGCGTTAGGGGTACTAATGAAAAACTGTTTTTT,CSVRGTNEKLFF
TRBJ2-1,.,TRBD2,TRBV19,TGTGCCAGTAGTCTCCTGCCCGGACTAGCGGGGGGGGAGCAGTTCTTC,CASSLLPGLAGGEQFF
TRBJ2-3,few,TRBD2,TRBV2,TGTGCCAGCAGTCGCCCAGCGGGGGGGCGGGATACGCAGTATTTT,CASSRPAGGRDTQYF
TRBJ2-7,few,TRBD2,TRBV10-2,TGCGCCAGCAGTGAGAGTCTAGCGGGGACAACCTACGAGCAGTACTTC,CASSESLAGTTYEQYF
TRBJ2-2,few,.,TRBV11-2,TGTGCCAGCAGCTTAGAGGGGGCTATCGGGGAGCTGTTTTTT,CASSLEGAIGELFF
TRBJ2-1,few,.,TRBV6-6,TGTGCCAGCAGTTACGCGGGGCCTGTTGGTGGTGAGCAGTTCTTC,CASSYAGPVGGEQFF
TRBJ1-5,.,.,TRBV19,TGTGCCAGTAGGAAGACAGGTGTTCATCAGCCCCAGCATTTT,CASRKTGVHQPQHF
TRBJ1-1,.,.,TRBV12-5,TGTGCCTCGGGACTGATGAACACTGAAGCTTTCTTT,CASGLMNTEAFF
TRBJ1-3,.,.,TRBV28,TGTGCCAGCAGCCCGGACCCGGCCTCTGGAAACACCATATATTTT,CASSPDPASGNTIYF
TRBJ2-2,.,TRBD2,TRBV7-3,TGTGCCAGCAGCCGAGAACCCAGCGGGAACGGAAACACCGGGGAGCTGTTTTTT,CASSREPSGNGNTGELFF
TRBJ1-1,.,TRBD1,TRBV5-1,TGCGCCAGCAGCTGGAGACAGGGGAACACTGAAGCTTTCTTT,CASSWRQGNTEAFF
TRBJ1-2,.,.,TRBV9,TGTGCCAGCAACCTACCAGGGATCTATGGCTACACCTTC,CASNLPGIYGYTF
TRBJ2-2,.,.,TRBV6-5,TGTGCCAGCAGTTACTCATCCGTGAGTGCCGGGGAGCTGTTTTTT,CASSYSSVSAGELFF
TRBJ1-1,few,.,TRBV5-4,TGTGCCAGCAGCTGGGGACGGGTTGAAGCTTTCTTT,CASSWGRVEAFF
TRBJ2-3,few,TRBD2,TRBV7-7,TGTGCCAGCAGCTTACCCCCCCGACTAGCGGGAAAGACAGATACGCAGTATTTT,CASSLPPRLAGKTDTQYF
TRBJ2-1,.,.,TRBV9,TGTGCCAGCAGCGTAGATGTTAGCACCTACAATGAGCAGTTCTTC,CASSVDVSTYNEQFF
TRBJ2-1,many,.,TRBV30,TGTGCCTGGAGTGTACGGAGAGGGGATTCGCAGTTCTTC,CAWSVRRGDSQFF
TRBJ1-1,few,TRBD1,TRBV29-1,TGCAGCGTTTCGGGACAGGGAGGCACTGAAGCTTTCTTT,CSVSGQGGTEAFF
TRBJ2-3,few,TRBD2,TRBV4-2,TGTGCCAGCAGCCAAGATCTGGCTAGCGGGAGTCGAACAGATACGCAGTATTTT,CASSQDLASGSRTDTQYF
TRBJ1-5,.,.,TRBV30,TGTGCCTGGAGTGGGACTAGTCAGCCCCAGCATTTT,CAWSGTSQPQHF
TRBJ2-3,.,.,TRBV10-1,TGCGCCAGCAGTGCCCGAATTATGAATACGCAGTATTTT,CASSARIMNTQYF
TRBJ1-1,many,TRBD1,TRBV7-6,TGTGCCAGCAGCTTTGGACGAATCGACAGGGACCGTTCCGAAGCTTTCTTT,CASSFGRIDRDRSEAFF
TRBJ2-7,.,.,TRBV6-5,TGTGCCAGCAGGGAAGTGGGCGAGCAGTACTTC,CASREVGEQYF
TRBJ2-2,.,TRBD2,TRBV5-1,TGCGCCAGCAGACTGGGACTAGCGGTGTACGCCGCGAACACCGGGGAGCTGTTTTTT,CASRLGLAVYAANTGELFF
TRBJ2-2,few,.,TRBV5-4,TGTGCCAGCAGCTCCCGAGGAGGGAACACCGGGGAGCTGTTTTTT,CASSSRGGNTGELFF
TRBJ2-3,.,TRBD2,TRBV11-3,TGTGCTTCACTAGGGAGGGCAGATACGCAGTATTTT,CASLGRADTQYF